One sample yielded the 26 T cell receptor beta chains listed below, sequenced in a study of cytomegalovirus exposure and HLA in healthy donors. The PCR made use of 60 Vbeta and 13 Jbeta primers. Measured with immunoSEQ multiplex PCR; TCRdb has only the in-frame clones, and not every one. The data contain over 150,000 clones, approximately 62% of them singletons. Sequences were obtained from PBMCs. The source is a man aged 50 or older in good health and CMV-seronegative.

This clone was found a few times. The chain has TRBV19 and TRBJ2-7; 9 bases map to TRBD2. The CDR3 length is 15 residues. Looked up from germline, CDR1 is LNHDA and CDR2 is SQIVND (reference sequence). V lost 3 bases, J lost 4 bases, and 7 bases stayed unmatched. In DNA, the CDR3 is TGTGCCAGTAGTATTACTGGCGGGGGGGTTTACGAGCAGTACTTC. It encodes CASSITGGGVYEQYF.

The chain carries TRBV19 and TRBJ1-1; perhaps TRBD1 as D (5 bases). The CDR3 runs to 14 residues. Per the germline V gene, CDR1 is LNHDA and CDR2 is SQIVND (reference sequence). Trimming cost V 2 bases and J 0 bases, with 7 bases left between them. CDR3 region: CASSINRMNTEAFF. In DNA form, the CDR3 reads TGTGCCAGTAGTATAAACAGGATGAACACTGAAGCTTTCTTT. Looking up the rest from reference TRBV19 and TRBJ1-1 gives the full variable domain: DGGITQSPKYLFRKEGQNVTLSCEQNLNHDAMYWYRQDPGQGLRLIYYSQIVNDFQKGDIAEGYSVSREKKESFPLTVTSAQKNPTAFYLCASSINRMNTEAFFGQGTRLTVV.

This clone was detected a few times. The gene calls are TRBV28 and TRBJ1-1; unclear D gene. Trimming pared 0 bases from V and 7 bases from J, leaving 21 bases between. There are 17 residues in the CDR3. Looked up from germline, CDR1 is MDHEN and CDR2 is SYDVKM. CDR3 in amino acids: CASSLWGGRQRENEAFF. The DNA for the CDR3 is TGTGCCAGCAGTTTATGGGGCGGGAGGCAGAGGGAAAATGAAGCTTTCTTT.

The gene calls are TRBV18 and TRBJ1-1; D may be TRBD1 (5 bases). V shed 4 bases and J shed 1 base, with 22 bases lying between them. CDR3 length: 18 residues. Germline loops: CDR1 KGHSH, CDR2 LQKENI. Here the CDR3 DNA reads TGTGCCAGCTCACGCTCCTTACAGGCGGGGTTTGGGAACACTGAAGCTTTCTTT. This sequence encodes CASSRSLQAGFGNTEAFF.

In this sample, this clone turned up once. The chain combines TRBV7-6 with TRBJ2-5; D gene ambiguous. V lost 0 bases to trimming and J lost 1 base, with 9 bases between them. The germline V gene has CDR1 SGHVS and CDR2 FNYEAQ. CDR3 length equals 15 residues. CDR3 sequence reads: CASSLAPAGQETQYF. The CDR3 DNA is TGTGCCAGCAGCTTAGCGCCGGCAGGCCAAGAGACCCAGTACTTC.

This clone has just a few counts. The chain combines TRBV10-2 with TRBJ2-7; a possible D gene is TRBD2 (7 bases). V dropped 4 bases and J dropped 5 bases, with 21 bases sitting between them. Germline lookup yields CDR1 WSHSY and CDR2 SAAADI. This CDR3 has 16 residues. CDR3 in DNA: TGCGCCAGCAGTGGGGGGGGCAGCCGCAGACTCGACGAGCAGTACTTC. Translated: CASSGGGSRRLDEQYF.

The chain employs TRBV5-6 and TRBJ1-2; D is perhaps TRBD1 (6 bases). V lost 1 base, J lost 5 bases, and 15 bases lay in between. The CDR3 extends over 15 amino acids. Germline V CDR1 and CDR2: SGHDT, YYEEEE. The CDR3 coding sequence is TGTGCCAGCAGCTTGCTTGCGGGGGCTAGGTATGGCTACACCTTC. Translated, it gives CASSLLAGARYGYTF.

The chain combines TRBV5-5 with TRBJ2-3; 10 bases map to TRBD1. CDR3 length equals 14 residues. The V segment lost 5 bases and the J segment 4 bases; nucleotides outside the gene matches: 4. The germline V gene encodes CDR1 SGHKS and CDR2 YYEKEE (reference sequence). The CDR3 protein is CASRTGQGADTQYF. Here the CDR3 DNA reads TGTGCCAGCAGGACCGGACAGGGGGCAGATACGCAGTATTTT.

The chain carries TRBV6-1 and TRBJ2-7, with D maybe TRBD2 (6 bases). Germline V lookup: CDR1 MNHNS, CDR2 SASEGT. The CDR3 loop spans 15 amino acids. Trimming took off 3 bases at V and 5 bases at J, with 17 bases between the two ends. This CDR3 reads CASSEGPGRRDEQYF. As DNA, the CDR3 is TGTGCCAGCAGTGAGGGTCCAGGGAGGAGGGACGAGCAGTACTTC.

The J gene is TRBJ2-2, the V gene TRBV11-2, with 7 bases lining up with TRBD1. V was clipped by 2 bases and J by 5 bases; unmatched bases: 2. The CDR3 sequence is 14 residues long. Germline values: CDR1 SGHAT, CDR2 FQNNGV. The CDR3 sequence: CASSLSGGTGELFF. The CDR3 DNA follows: TGTGCCAGCAGCTTATCAGGGGGTACCGGGGAGCTGTTTTTT.

The CDR3 DNA is TGTGCCAGCTCACCCCAGACAGGGGGGGTCTACGAGCAGTACTTC. Translation: CASSPQTGGVYEQYF. This rearrangement joins TRBV18 to TRBJ2-7, with 9 bases lining up with TRBD1. The junction had 6 bases not matched to a gene; V was cut back by 3 bases and J by 3 bases. The CDR3 loop spans 15 amino acids. Looked up from germline, CDR1 is KGHSH and CDR2 is LQKENI.

The chain carries TRBV28 and TRBJ1-3, with D possibly TRBD1 on 5 matching bases. The germline V gene has CDR1 MDHEN and CDR2 SYDVKM. There are 15 residues in the CDR3. The V and J ends lost 5 bases and 4 bases respectively, with 15 bases between them. In nucleotides, the CDR3 is TGTGCCAGCAGTACCACAGTGAGACAGGGAAACACCATATATTTT. As protein: CASSTTVRQGNTIYF. The complete variable domain, with remaining parts taken from reference TRBV28 and TRBJ1-3, reads DVKVTQSSRYLVKRTGEKVFLECVQDMDHENMFWYRQDPGLGLRLIYFSYDVKMKEKGDIPEGYSVSREKKERFSLILESASTNQTSMYLCASSTTVRQGNTIYFGEGSWLTVV.

This rearrangement joins TRBV7-9 to TRBJ1-3, with D possibly matching TRBD1 (6 bases). With 3 bases removed from V and 1 base from J, the gap between germline ends came to 13 bases. The CDR3 contains 16 residues. Per the germline V gene, CDR1 is SEHNR and CDR2 is FQNEAQ (reference sequence). The CDR3 region is CASSLTGRGSGNTIYF. As DNA, the CDR3 is TGTGCCAGCAGCTTGACAGGAAGGGGTTCTGGAAACACCATATATTTT.

This chain joins TRBV23-1 and TRBJ1-1, with D perhaps matching TRBD1 (6 bases). TRBV23-1 is classed as an ORF, of uncertain function. This CDR3 is built from 14 residues. Trimming shortened V by 5 bases and J by 0 bases, and 10 bases separated the two germline ends. The CDR3 reads CASSYRALNTEAFF. The CDR3 nucleotides are TGCGCCAGCAGTTACAGGGCCCTGAACACTGAAGCTTTCTTT.

The chain employs TRBV2 and TRBJ1-2, with TRBD1 identical over 7 bases. This CDR3 comprises 13 residues. Germline V gives CDR1 SNHLY, CDR2 FYNNEI. After removal of 5 bases from V and 7 bases from J, the junction contained 7 bases not matched to a gene. DNA for the CDR3: TGTGCCAGCAGTCGAGACAGGGACGGTGGCTACACCTTC. Translated, it gives CASSRDRDGGYTF.

This clone was seen a single time. V gene TRBV6-1 combines with J gene TRBJ2-7; unclear D gene. The germline V gene encodes CDR1 MNHNS and CDR2 SASEGT. V lost 0 bases and J lost 3, with 12 bases in between. CDR3 length: 15 amino acids. The CDR3 loop is CASSEATGRFYEQYF. DNA for the CDR3: TGTGCCAGCAGTGAAGCGACGGGTCGGTTCTACGAGCAGTACTTC.

The chain links TRBV7-2 to TRBJ2-3; D is perhaps TRBD2 (6 bases). This CDR3 has 14 amino acids. V was shortened by 5 bases and J by 5 bases, with 14 bases between the two germline ends. The V gene's germline CDR1 is SGHTA and CDR2 FQGNSA. In DNA form, the CDR3 reads TGTGCCAGCAGCCTTCTACGCGGGGTAGATACGCAGTATTTT. Its protein is CASSLLRGVDTQYF.

The chain couples TRBV4-1 to TRBJ1-6; maybe TRBD1 (6 bases). The length of the CDR3 is 16 residues. V shed 3 bases and J shed 5 bases, with 14 bases lying between them. The germline V gene has CDR1 MGHRA and CDR2 YSYEKL. CDR3 region: CASSHELGTNNSPLHF. The CDR3 DNA sequence: TGCGCCAGCAGCCATGAACTCGGGACAAATAATTCACCCCTCCACTTT.

The rearrangement uses TRBV7-9 and TRBJ1-5; tentative D call: TRBD1 (6 bases). V lost 4 bases to trimming and J lost 4 bases, with 8 bases between them. The CDR3 has 13 residues. Germline V gene data show CDR1 as SEHNR and CDR2 as FQNEAQ (reference sequence). The CDR3: CASSSTGNQPQHF. The CDR3 bases are TGTGCCAGCAGCTCTACAGGGAATCAGCCCCAGCATTTT. The full variable domain, rest sourced from reference TRBV7-9 and TRBJ1-5, is DTGVSQNPRHKITKRGQNVTFRCDPISEHNRLYWYRQTLGQGPEFLTYFQNEAQLEKSRLLSDRFSAERPKGSFSTLEIQRTEQGDSAMYLCASSSTGNQPQHFGDGTRLSIL.

V and J are TRBV4-1 and TRBJ2-5; 11 nucleotides match TRBD2. The V and J ends lost 4 bases and 1 base, in that order; junction bases with no gene match: 8. CDR3 length: 17 residues. CDR1 and CDR2 (germline): MGHRA, YSYEKL. CDR3 in amino acids: CASSPSPSGGPQETQYF. In DNA, the CDR3 is TGCGCCAGCAGCCCGTCGCCTAGCGGGGGGCCCCAAGAGACCCAGTACTTC.

This clone was recorded only once. V usage is TRBV7-2 and J usage is TRBJ2-7, with 11 positions matching TRBD1. The CDR3 consists of 17 residues. The V gene end was trimmed by 4 bases and the J gene end by 2 bases; junction bases not matched to a gene: 10. The germline V gene has CDR1 SGHTA and CDR2 FQGNSA. This chain's CDR3 is CASSSGGTGGSPYEQYF. DNA of the CDR3: TGTGCCAGCAGCTCTGGGGGGACAGGGGGTAGCCCCTACGAGCAGTACTTC.

The rearrangement uses TRBV19 and TRBJ2-6; D possibly corresponds to TRBD1 (6 bases). This CDR3 has 16 amino acids. V shed 3 bases and J shed 3 bases, with 12 bases lying between them. Per germline, CDR1 LNHDA and CDR2 SQIVND (reference sequence). The CDR3 is CASSIRTVGGANVLTF. CDR3 DNA: TGTGCCAGTAGTATCCGGACAGTCGGTGGGGCCAACGTCCTGACTTTC.

A few counts support this clone. The chain is built from TRBV7-2 and TRBJ1-4; possibly TRBD1 for D (6 bases). Germline CDR1 and CDR2: SGHTA and FQGNSA. CDR3 size: 14 residues. Trimming removed 6 bases from V and 10 bases from J, with 18 bases in between. CDR3 amino acids: CASSRGPDSGKLFF. CDR3 in DNA: TGTGCCAGCAGTAGGGGCCCGGACAGTGGAAAACTGTTTTTT.

The J gene is TRBJ2-5, the V gene TRBV28, with 7 bases lining up with TRBD1. Germline lookup yields CDR1 MDHEN and CDR2 SYDVKM. The CDR3 is 15 amino acids. V dropped 3 bases and J dropped 3; count of bases not matched to a gene: 7. As DNA, the CDR3 is TGTGCCAGCAGTTTCTTTGGGACAGCAGAAGAGACCCAGTACTTC. This encodes CASSFFGTAEETQYF.

This chain uses TRBV4-2 with TRBJ2-5; D perhaps matches TRBD2 (6 bases). CDR3 length: 14 residues. The V gene lost 0 bases and the J gene lost 5 bases, with 10 bases spanning the gap. The germline V gene encodes CDR1 LGHNA and CDR2 YNFKEQ. CDR3 nucleotide sequence: TGTGCCAGCAGCCAAGATGGGGGAGGTGAGACCCAGTACTTC. It encodes CASSQDGGGETQYF.

V is TRBV7-3 and J is TRBJ2-3; 12 bases align to TRBD2. Looked up from germline, CDR1 is SGHTA and CDR2 is FQGTGA. This CDR3 is 19 amino acids long. The V and J ends lost 5 bases and 0 bases, in that order; junction bases with no gene match: 12. CDR3 in amino acids: CASSPPFTSGGSSTDTQYF. CDR3 DNA sequence: TGTGCCAGCAGCCCACCCTTCACTAGCGGGGGGTCTAGCACAGATACGCAGTATTTT.